This record looks at one T cell receptor beta chain sequence and its context. What it binds is not known. This entry comes from a study of T cells after yellow fever vaccination. One entry per CDR3 protein, called by TCRdb with MiXCR from the 5' RACE reads. The sample has some 320,000 distinct CDR3 sequences, under 9% seen once. Findings of the study overall: Researchers report a weaker secondary response that nonetheless peaked faster, day 5 versus 15.

This TCR was recovered from a man aged 18 to 29 who received the YFV17D yellow fever vaccine. The sequencing used CD4+ T cells sorted from PBMCs, collected 5 days after the yellow fever booster vaccination.

The CDR3 loop is CASSSGRGYTGELFF. The CDR3 region has the DNA TGTGCCAGCAGCTCCGGCAGGGGATACACCGGGGAGCTGTTTTTT. The chain employs TRBV7-7 and TRBJ2-2, with TRBD1 as a possible D gene (6 bases). Germline values: CDR1 SSHAT, CDR2 FNYEAQ (reference sequence). There are 15 residues in the CDR3. Trimming removed 4 bases from V and 3 bases from J, with 12 bases in between.